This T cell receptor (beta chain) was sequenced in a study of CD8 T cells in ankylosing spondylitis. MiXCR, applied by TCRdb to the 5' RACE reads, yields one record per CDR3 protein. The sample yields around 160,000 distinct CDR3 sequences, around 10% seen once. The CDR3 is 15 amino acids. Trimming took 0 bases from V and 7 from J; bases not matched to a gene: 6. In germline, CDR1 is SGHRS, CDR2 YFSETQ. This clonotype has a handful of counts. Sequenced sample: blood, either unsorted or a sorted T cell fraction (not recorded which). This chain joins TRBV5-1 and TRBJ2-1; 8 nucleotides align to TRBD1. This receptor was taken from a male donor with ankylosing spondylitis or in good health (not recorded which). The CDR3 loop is CASSLEGQEINEQFF. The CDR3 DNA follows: TGCGCCAGCAGCTTGGAGGGACAGGAGATAAATGAGCAGTTCTTC.